This TCR beta chain derives from a study of T cells in women clearing cervical HPV infection. The wider study: Case blood was drawn a median about 23 weeks after lesion detection. Overall study findings and caveats: Each sample's T-cell count was unknown, possibly confounding richness.

With regard to this clone: Its antigen remains unknown. With the read ending 3 residues before the CDR3 end, the germline J gene is used to fill in that end.

The CDR3 extends over 15 amino acids. V shed 5 bases, J shed 3 bases, and the junction held 5 bases outside the gene matches. Genomic DNA, averaging about 1,100 ng per sample, yielded TCR beta CDR3 via immunoSEQ. Libraries were prepared by immunoSEQ multiplex PCR; TCRdb keeps only in-frame clonotypes and omits some of them. The table lists some 50,000 clones, with approximately 0.98% in the top ten. Sequencing input: blood buffy coat. The chain couples TRBV12-3 or TRBV12-4 to TRBJ1-4; 8 nucleotides agree with TRBD1. This clonotype was sampled from a woman between 18 and 69 years old with a cervical HPV16 infection that either progressed to CIN3+ or cleared (not recorded which). CDR3 protein: CASSLDRGPNEKLFF. CDR3 DNA (partial): TGTGCCAGCAGTCTAGACAGGGGACCTAATGAAAAA.